A single sample gave rise to the 7 T cell receptor beta chains below, sequenced in a study of regulatory and conventional T cells in RAG deficiency. The sorted conventional CD4+ T cells were CD25-low and CD127-high, with genomic DNA sequenced. Measured with immunoSEQ multiplex PCR; TCRdb has only the in-frame clones, and not every one. The table has around 29,000 clones, 90% to 97% seen once. Another study also made use of these data, one on regulatory T cells. That work contributes: Amplification used 52 TRBV primers and 13 TRBJ primers.

The specimen was CD25- CD4+ T cells sorted from blood. Source of these receptors: a human donor in good health.

The rearrangement uses TRBV5-4 and TRBJ2-1, with TRBD2 matching 10 bases. The CDR3 is made up of 15 amino acids. Looked up from germline, CDR1 is SGHNT and CDR2 is YYREEE (reference sequence). V dropped 5 bases and J dropped 5; count of bases not matched to a gene: 7. The CDR3: CASSFSGRFNNEQFF. The CDR3 DNA reads TGTGCCAGCAGTTTTAGCGGGAGGTTTAACAATGAGCAGTTCTTC.

This chain uses TRBV7-9 with TRBJ2-1, with a tentative D call TRBD2 (5 bases). Trimming left V 5 bases short and J 0 bases short, with 11 bases between. Germline values: CDR1 SEHNR, CDR2 FQNEAQ (reference sequence). The CDR3 sequence is 15 residues long. The CDR3 region is CASSTSGLSYNEQFF. CDR3 coding DNA: TGTGCCAGCAGCACCAGCGGTCTCTCCTACAATGAGCAGTTCTTC.

This chain uses TRBV19 with TRBJ2-7; possible D gene TRBD1, 5 bases. Germline CDR1 reads LNHDA; CDR2 reads SQIVND (reference sequence). This CDR3 is built from 17 residues. The V and J ends lost 8 bases and 7 bases respectively, with 30 bases between them. CDR3 region: CASHERYRVIRRGEQYF. The CDR3 bases are TGTGCCAGTCACGAACGCTACCGGGTGATAAGAAGGGGAGAGCAGTACTTC.

The chain joins TRBV27 to TRBJ2-1; 9 bases align to TRBD2. Unmatched junction bases numbered 13, after V lost 6 bases and J lost 7 bases. Germline-derived CDR1 and CDR2 are MNHEY and SMNVEV (reference sequence). The CDR3 extends over 16 amino acids. In DNA form, the CDR3 reads TGTGCCAGCAGCGCTCGCGGGAGGGCCGAAACGAATGAGCAGTTCTTC. Its translation: CASSARGRAETNEQFF.

V usage is TRBV9 and J usage is TRBJ1-1, with 9 bases matching TRBD1. The CDR3 is 17 amino acids. Germline V lookup: CDR1 SGDLS, CDR2 YYNGEE. Trimming cost V 4 bases and J 4 bases; bases outside gene matches: 14. The CDR3 loop reads CASSITPTGGFLTEAFF. The CDR3 DNA reads TGTGCCAGCAGCATCACCCCAACAGGGGGCTTCCTCACTGAAGCTTTCTTT.

This clone occurred once. This rearrangement joins TRBV5-4 to TRBJ2-2; D not certain. V was cut by 0 bases and J by 0 bases, with 9 bases left in between. From germline, CDR1 is SGHNT and CDR2 YYREEE (reference sequence). The CDR3 consists of 16 residues. The CDR3 DNA sequence: TGTGCCAGCAGCTTGGGGGCTGGCGCGAACACCGGGGAGCTGTTTTTT. As protein: CASSLGAGANTGELFF.

The chain carries TRBV11-2 and TRBJ2-7, with TRBD2 as a possible D gene (6 bases). Germline V CDR1 and CDR2: SGHAT, FQNNGV. This CDR3 is built from 13 residues. Trimming removed 1 base from V and 4 bases from J, with 8 bases in between. CDR3: CASSLGEEYEQYF. CDR3 DNA sequence: TGTGCCAGCAGCTTAGGGGAGGAATACGAGCAGTACTTC. Filled out from reference TRBV11-2 and TRBJ2-7, the complete variable domain reads EAGVAQSPRYKIIEKRQSVAFWCNPISGHATLYWYQQILGQGPKLLIQFQNNGVVDDSQLPKDRFSAERLKGVDSTLKIQPAKLEDSAVYLCASSLGEEYEQYFGPGTRLTVT.